Shown below are 22 T cell receptor beta chains from a single sample sequenced in a study of blood T cell repertoires in COVID-19. Using immunoSEQ multiplex PCR, the repertoire was profiled, and TCRdb retains in-frame clones only, with some absent. The table lists some 150,000 clones, roughly nine tenths of them singletons, with around 2.5% in the top ten. The specimen was peripheral blood. The receptor set was obtained from a woman between 65 and 79 years old with acute or convalescent COVID-19.

This clone has just one count. The V gene is TRBV6-2 or TRBV6-3, the J gene TRBJ2-2; a weak D match, TRBD1 (7 bases). CDR1 is MNHEY and CDR2 is SVGEGT in the germline V gene. This CDR3 region has 12 residues. Trimming removed 4 bases at V and 13 bases at J, with 13 bases between. CDR3 sequence: CASSSQGRLLFF. The CDR3 DNA follows: TGTGCCAGCAGTTCACAGGGGAGGTTGCTGTTTTTT.

The sample holds one count of this clone. The chain combines TRBV5-5 with TRBJ1-4; D unresolved. Between the trimmed V and J ends, which lost 6 bases and 5 bases, there was a span of 17 bases. The CDR3 has 15 residues. In germline, CDR1 is SGHKS, CDR2 YYEKEE (reference sequence). DNA of the CDR3: TGTGCCAGCACCCCCATAGCGGGAGGAAATGAAAAACTGTTTTTT. This gives the protein CASTPIAGGNEKLFF.

The CDR3 region has the DNA TGTGCCAGCAGCTTACAGGGGGCGCAGAATACTGAAGCTTTCTTT. As protein: CASSLQGAQNTEAFF. The chain couples TRBV5-4 to TRBJ1-1; 9 bases align to TRBD1. From germline, CDR1 is SGHNT and CDR2 YYREEE (reference sequence). Trimming cost V 2 bases and J 5 bases; bases outside gene matches: 7. The CDR3 is 15 residues long.

The chain combines TRBV19 with TRBJ2-4; 8 nucleotides match TRBD2. Losses at the gene ends were 5 bases for V and 7 bases for J; bases not matched to a gene: 10. Germline V gene lookup returns CDR1 LNHDA and CDR2 SQIVND (reference sequence). The CDR3 is 15 residues long. Here the CDR3 DNA reads TGTGCCAGTAGTTCTCGGGAGGGGGGTCGTAACATTCAGTACTTC. It translates to CASSSREGGRNIQYF.

The genes are TRBV7-2 and TRBJ1-3; D not certain. The CDR3 totals 14 residues. Germline lookup yields CDR1 SGHTA and CDR2 FQGNSA. The ends were cut back, 5 bases at V and 1 base at J, with 9 bases in the middle. The CDR3 loop reads CASSRTVSGNTIYF. CDR3 in DNA: TGTGCCAGCAGCAGAACAGTTTCTGGAAACACCATATATTTT.

The rearrangement joins TRBV11-2 to TRBJ2-5; 8 bases map to TRBD2. The V gene's germline CDR1 is SGHAT and CDR2 FQNNGV. V lost 7 bases and J lost 5; bases outside the gene matches: 12. The CDR3 consists of 15 residues. CDR3 amino acids: CASTLSVAGSETQYF. CDR3 coding DNA: TGTGCCAGCACCCTCTCCGTAGCGGGAAGTGAGACCCAGTACTTC.

This clone appeared once. The rearrangement links TRBV7-9 to TRBJ1-2; D is perhaps TRBD1 (6 bases). This CDR3 is built from 13 residues. V was shortened by 0 bases and J by 7 bases, with 9 bases between the two germline ends. Germline-derived CDR1 and CDR2 are SEHNR and FQNEAQ (reference sequence). CDR3 in DNA: TGTGCCAGCAGCTTAGCAGGGGGAAGTGGCTACACCTTC. Translated, it gives CASSLAGGSGYTF.

This chain uses TRBV10-3 with TRBJ1-5, with D possibly matching TRBD1 (5 bases). Deletions cut 8 bases from V and 5 bases from J, with 13 bases between. This CDR3 comprises 13 residues. The germline V gene has CDR1 ENHRY and CDR2 SYGVKD. The CDR3 loop reads CAIGSGSDQPQHF. The CDR3 DNA is TGTGCCATCGGTTCAGGGTCGGATCAGCCCCAGCATTTT.

V gene TRBV18 combines with J gene TRBJ1-6; TRBD1 is a possible D gene (5 bases). V lost 2 bases, J lost 5 bases, and 10 bases lay in between. The CDR3 covers 15 residues. CDR1 is KGHSH, CDR2 LQKENI, per germline. The CDR3 here is CASSPGGNDNSPLHF. The CDR3 DNA reads TGTGCCAGCTCACCAGGGGGGAACGATAATTCACCCCTCCACTTT.

Remarks on this clone: A junction end diverges from the germline sequence, so it may reflect a read error. The chain links TRBV6-1 to TRBJ2-1, with 10 bases lining up with TRBD2. The CDR3 runs to 15 residues. Germline values: CDR1 MNHNS, CDR2 SASEGT. Written as DNA, the CDR3 is TGTGCCAGCAGTCAAGCGGGGGGGCGGTCTAATGAGCAGTTCTTC. This translates into CASSQAGGRSNEQFF.

The rearrangement uses TRBV18 and TRBJ1-5; D is perhaps TRBD1 (6 bases). V was clipped by 5 bases and J by 3 bases, with 20 bases between them. The CDR3 has 17 amino acids. The germline V gene has CDR1 KGHSH and CDR2 LQKENI. The DNA for the CDR3 is TGTGCCAGCTCAGCGGACAGCGTCGGTCCGGTCAATCAGCCCCAGCATTTT. As protein: CASSADSVGPVNQPQHF.

The DNA for the CDR3 is TGTGCCAGCAGTTATCACTCGGGGGGGGGCTCCCAAGAGACCCAGTACTTC. This sequence encodes CASSYHSGGGSQETQYF. The chain links TRBV6-2 or TRBV6-3 to TRBJ2-5; 8 positions agree with TRBD2. The CDR3 totals 17 residues. Germline lookup yields CDR1 MNHEY and CDR2 SVGEGT. V was pared by 3 bases and J by 1 base, with 10 bases of the junction left unmatched.

The rearrangement uses TRBV18 and TRBJ2-7, with 14 bases aligning to TRBD2. Per germline, CDR1 KGHSH and CDR2 LQKENI. The junction had 7 bases not matched to a gene; V was cut back by 6 bases and J by 3 bases. There are 16 residues in the CDR3. CDR3 coding DNA: TGTGCCAGCTCCCCGGGACTAGCGGGGGCCTTCTACGAGCAGTACTTC. It codes for CASSPGLAGAFYEQYF.

This rearrangement joins TRBV9 to TRBJ1-4, with 7 bases identical to TRBD1. The CDR3 extends over 17 amino acids. Losses at the gene ends were 0 bases for V and 11 bases for J; bases not matched to a gene: 16. Germline CDR1 is SGDLS and CDR2 is YYNGEE. CDR3 in DNA: TGTGCCAGCAGCGTAGGTCCGACAGGGTCGAGCGGGGGGAAACTGTTTTTT. It translates to CASSVGPTGSSGGKLFF.

The chain has TRBV7-3 and TRBJ2-1; D might be TRBD2 (7 bases). Germline-derived CDR1 and CDR2 are SGHTA and FQGTGA. V was cut by 5 bases and J by 4 bases, with 18 bases left in between. The CDR3 length is 16 residues. CDR3 DNA sequence: TGTGCCAGCAGCCGGGCGAGGGCGGGGGCATACAATGAGCAGTTCTTC. Translating it yields CASSRARAGAYNEQFF.

The chain carries TRBV11-2 and TRBJ2-6, with 9 bases lining up with TRBD1. The CDR3 is 19 amino acids. J was trimmed by 0 bases and V by 2 bases; bases with no gene match: 8. Looked up from germline, CDR1 is SGHAT and CDR2 is FQNNGV. CDR3: CASSLYGTGSLSGANVLTF. The CDR3 nucleotides read TGTGCCAGCAGCTTATACGGGACAGGGAGCCTCTCTGGGGCCAACGTCCTGACTTTC. Variable domain in full (rest from reference TRBV11-2 and TRBJ2-6): EAGVAQSPRYKIIEKRQSVAFWCNPISGHATLYWYQQILGQGPKLLIQFQNNGVVDDSQLPKDRFSAERLKGVDSTLKIQPAKLEDSAVYLCASSLYGTGSLSGANVLTFGAGSRLTVL.

This clone has only one observation. V and J are TRBV10-3 and TRBJ2-3; D ambiguous. In germline, CDR1 is ENHRY, CDR2 SYGVKD. This CDR3 contains 14 residues. V was trimmed by 0 bases and J by 3 bases, leaving 7 bases between them. For the CDR3, the DNA is TGTGCCATCAGTGAGTCGAAAACAACAGATACGCAGTATTTT. Translation gives CAISESKTTDTQYF.

The CDR3 spells CASSLGADNSPLHF. For the CDR3, the DNA is TGTGCCAGCTCCCTGGGGGCGGACAATTCACCCCTCCACTTT. This chain connects TRBV18 to TRBJ1-6; TRBD1 might be the D (6 bases). There are 14 residues in the CDR3. The germline V gene encodes CDR1 KGHSH and CDR2 LQKENI. Trimming left V 6 bases short and J 7 bases short, with 13 bases between.

This clone came up once. The chain combines TRBV11-2 with TRBJ2-3; D is perhaps TRBD2 (5 bases). The germline V gene has CDR1 SGHAT and CDR2 FQNNGV. Between the trimmed V and J ends, which lost 5 bases and 0 bases, there was a span of 15 bases. The CDR3 runs to 16 residues. CDR3 DNA sequence: TGTGCCAGCAGCCCCCTAGCCACGACTAGCACAGATACGCAGTATTTT. The encoded protein is CASSPLATTSTDTQYF.

The V call is TRBV2, the J call TRBJ1-5; 7 bases are a match to TRBD1. CDR3 size: 14 residues. With 6 bases clipped from V and 3 bases from J, the junction kept 5 bases outside the gene matches. CDR1 SNHLY and CDR2 FYNNEI come from the germline V gene. CDR3 loop: CASSLGTVNQPQHF. In DNA, the CDR3 is TGTGCCAGCAGCCTCGGGACAGTCAATCAGCCCCAGCATTTT. Using reference TRBV2 and TRBJ1-5 for the parts outside the CDR3, the full variable domain is EPEVTQTPSHQVTQMGQEVILRCVPISNHLYFYWYRQILGQKVEFLVSFYNNEISEKSEIFDDQFSVERPDGSNFTLKIRSTKLEDSAMYFCASSLGTVNQPQHFGDGTRLSIL.

This sequence joins TRBV6-5 and TRBJ2-7; 7 bases fit TRBD1. Germline CDR1 and CDR2: MNHEY and SVGAGI. This CDR3 spans 14 amino acids. V gave up 6 bases and J gave up 5 bases; unmatched junction bases: 10. CDR3 loop: CASSRQGPSDEQYF. In DNA form, the CDR3 reads TGTGCCAGCAGCCGACAGGGACCATCTGACGAGCAGTACTTC.

The chain couples TRBV19 to TRBJ1-4; TRBD1 matches 9 bases. Germline V gene lookup returns CDR1 LNHDA and CDR2 SQIVND (reference sequence). CDR3 length equals 16 residues. Unmatched junction bases numbered 5, after V lost 6 bases and J lost 0 bases. The CDR3 coding sequence is TGTGCCAGTAGCGAAGGACAGGGGCCAACTAATGAAAAACTGTTTTTT. Residues: CASSEGQGPTNEKLFF.